This record looks at one TCR beta chain sequence and its context. At one end, the junction sequence differs from germline, possibly due to a read error. The germline CDR1 and CDR2 sequences are SSHAT and FNYEAQ (reference sequence). The CDR3 loop spans 15 amino acids. The entry originates in a study of blood T cell repertoires in COVID-19. The overall study: Collection of acute and convalescent COVID-19 samples took place in the United States, Italy and Spain.

Authors' processing steps: Amplifying reference gene primers gave estimates of nucleated cell counts. Profiling relied on immunoSEQ multiplex PCR, and the TCRdb table lists in-frame clones only, not all of them. V, J and clone size derive from that table, while D and trimming were established from the DNA sequence. Among approximately 170,000 clones listed, approximately 77% were seen once. The source material was peripheral blood. The chain uses TRBV7-7 and TRBJ2-3, with a possible D match to TRBD2 (6 bases). This TCR came from an elderly woman with active or convalescent COVID-19. The CDR3: CASSLIGGAPDTQYF. In nucleotides, the CDR3 is TGTGCTAGCAGCTTAATCGGCGGGGCGCCAGATACGCAGTATTTT.